The 19 T cell receptor beta chains below were found in one sample sequenced in a study of T cell responses to AZD1222 COVID-19 vaccine. Clones were read by immunoSEQ multiplex PCR, and TCRdb kept only the in-frame ones, dropping some. The repertoire holds roughly 150,000 clones, with 85% to 95% as singletons. The sample here was peripheral blood, taken on day 0 of AZD1222 vaccination. The receptors come from an adult in good health.

This chain joins TRBV12-3 or TRBV12-4 and TRBJ1-2; D is uncertain. The CDR3 has 13 amino acids. V dropped 3 bases and J dropped 8 bases, with 13 bases sitting between them. CDR3: CASSLRRSHGYTF. The CDR3 DNA sequence: TGTGCCAGCAGTTTGCGGCGAAGTCACGGCTACACCTTC.

V gene TRBV7-2 combines with J gene TRBJ1-5; D remains ambiguous. V was clipped by 1 base and J by 0 bases, with 7 bases between them. This CDR3 has 15 residues. The V gene's germline CDR1 is SGHTA and CDR2 FQGNSA. CDR3: CASSLDGSSNQPQHF. The CDR3 DNA reads as TGTGCCAGCAGCTTAGATGGCAGTAGCAATCAGCCCCAGCATTTT.

CDR3 residues: CASSPSGWASGVYNEQFF. In DNA form, the CDR3 reads TGCGCCAGCAGCCCGTCGGGGTGGGCTAGCGGGGTTTACAATGAGCAGTTCTTC. The chain uses TRBV5-1 and TRBJ2-1; 9 bases agree with TRBD2. The CDR3 sequence is 18 residues long. Germline V gene sequence: CDR1 SGHRS, CDR2 YFSETQ. The V and J ends lost 4 bases and 4 bases, in that order; junction bases with no gene match: 15.

The chain employs TRBV7-9 and TRBJ1-1, with TRBD1 identical over 11 bases. This CDR3 contains 15 residues. V lost 5 bases to trimming and J lost 6 bases; unmatched junction nucleotides: 8. Germline V gives CDR1 SEHNR, CDR2 FQNEAQ (reference sequence). CDR3 sequence: CASSPLGQGGSEAFF. CDR3 nucleotide sequence: TGTGCCAGCAGCCCCCTGGGACAGGGGGGATCTGAAGCTTTCTTT.

The V and J genes are TRBV25-1 and TRBJ2-1; 8 bases line up with TRBD2. The ends lost 7 bases at V and 5 bases at J; junction bases unmatched: 7. The CDR3 is 14 amino acids. Germline CDR1 MGHDK, CDR2 SYGVNS. CDR3: CASKERGPNNEQFF. The CDR3 DNA sequence: TGTGCCAGCAAGGAGCGGGGGCCTAACAATGAGCAGTTCTTC.

The genes are TRBV9 and TRBJ2-2; D unclear. Germline V gene sequence: CDR1 SGDLS, CDR2 YYNGEE. V lost 3 bases and J lost 2, with 14 bases in between. This CDR3 spans 16 amino acids. CDR3 nucleotide sequence: TGTGCCAGCAGCGCCCGAGGATCAGTAAACACCGGGGAGCTGTTTTTT. Amino acid sequence: CASSARGSVNTGELFF.

This chain uses TRBV5-1 with TRBJ1-1; 9 bases match TRBD1. Looked up from germline, CDR1 is SGHRS and CDR2 is YFSETQ. V gave up 1 base and J gave up 6 bases; unmatched junction bases: 10. The CDR3 has 16 residues. CDR3 sequence (DNA): TGCGCCAGCAGCTTGATAGGGACAGGGTTCGCGTCTGAAGCTTTCTTT. Translated: CASSLIGTGFASEAFF.

The V gene is TRBV19, the J gene TRBJ1-5; a weak D match, TRBD1 (5 bases). CDR1 and CDR2 from the germline V gene are LNHDA and SQIVND (reference sequence). This CDR3 region has 15 residues. Trimming cost V 7 bases and J 4 bases, with 17 bases left between them. CDR3 loop: CASNSGGGTNQPQHF. The CDR3 coding sequence is TGTGCCAGTAACTCGGGGGGGGGTACGAATCAGCCCCAGCATTTT.

The chain combines TRBV18 with TRBJ2-6, with D perhaps TRBD2 (5 bases). V dropped 2 bases and J dropped 1 base, with 12 bases sitting between them. This CDR3 has 17 residues. Germline lookup yields CDR1 KGHSH and CDR2 LQKENI. CDR3 DNA sequence: TGTGCCAGCTCACCATCCGGACTTAAATCTGGGGCCAACGTCCTGACTTTC. Residues: CASSPSGLKSGANVLTF.

Only a few counts were recorded for this clone. The rearrangement uses TRBV9 and TRBJ1-6; the D is unclear. The CDR3 has 15 residues. Germline CDR1 is SGDLS and CDR2 is YYNGEE. The V and J ends lost 2 bases and 7 bases respectively, with 13 bases between them. This CDR3 is CASSVALISNSPLHF. In DNA form, the CDR3 reads TGTGCCAGCAGCGTGGCCCTGATAAGCAATTCACCCCTCCACTTT.

V is TRBV28 and J is TRBJ2-4; D might be TRBD1 or TRBD2, each matching 5 bases. CDR3 length: 15 residues. Germline-derived CDR1 and CDR2 are MDHEN and SYDVKM. Trimming stripped 5 bases from V and 0 bases from J, with 11 bases between. This CDR3 reads CASSGAGTAKNIQYF. Written as DNA, the CDR3 is TGTGCCAGCAGTGGCGCCGGGACAGCCAAAAACATTCAGTACTTC.

This chain joins TRBV30 and TRBJ2-7; D may be TRBD2 (5 bases). CDR3 length equals 12 residues. In germline, CDR1 is GTSNPN, CDR2 SVGIG (reference sequence). V was pared by 4 bases and J by 0 bases, with 7 bases between. The CDR3 loop is CAWMRDSYEQYF. CDR3 coding DNA: TGTGCCTGGATGAGGGACTCCTACGAGCAGTACTTC.

The chain joins TRBV4-3 to TRBJ2-3, with D maybe TRBD2 (7 bases). Germline-derived CDR1 and CDR2 are LGHNA and YSLEER. This CDR3 is built from 20 residues. V gave up 1 base and J gave up 0 bases, with 23 bases separating them. The CDR3 is CASSQGAFNREGYSTDTQYF. The CDR3 DNA follows: TGCGCCAGCAGCCAAGGGGCTTTCAACAGGGAGGGATACAGCACAGATACGCAGTATTTT.

The genes are TRBV4-1 and TRBJ1-4; tentatively, D is TRBD1 (5 bases). This CDR3 contains 13 residues. Trimming removed 0 bases from V and 14 bases from J, with 13 bases in between. Germline values: CDR1 MGHRA, CDR2 YSYEKL. CDR3 sequence reads: CASSQDPNRDLFF. CDR3 coding DNA: TGCGCCAGCAGCCAAGACCCCAACCGGGACCTGTTTTTT.

V is TRBV27 and J is TRBJ1-1; 8 bases match TRBD1. Germline V CDR1 and CDR2: MNHEY, SMNVEV (reference sequence). V trimming: 4 bases; J trimming: 11 bases; junction bases outside the gene matches: 6. The CDR3 is 12 residues long. CDR3 sequence (DNA): TGTGCCAGCAGTTCCACAGGGGGAACGGCTTTCTTT. It is translated as CASSSTGGTAFF.

J is TRBJ2-3 and V is TRBV6-4; 11 nucleotides align to TRBD1. The CDR3 is 16 amino acids. Germline values: CDR1 MRHNA, CDR2 SNTAGT. The J segment lost 6 bases and the V segment lost 5 bases, leaving 10 bases of the junction unmatched. The CDR3: CASSSSGTGGIDTQYF. CDR3 bases: TGTGCCAGCAGTTCCTCCGGGACAGGGGGTATTGATACGCAGTATTTT.

This clone has only one observation. V gene TRBV3-1 (or the pseudogene TRBV3-2) combines with J gene TRBJ1-2, with 9 positions matching TRBD1. This CDR3 has 13 residues. Germline CDR1 and CDR2: LGHDT and YNNKEL (reference sequence). V lost 4 bases, J lost 6 bases, and 3 bases stayed unmatched. The CDR3 reads CASSRTGADGYTF. CDR3 nucleotides: TGTGCCAGCAGCCGGACAGGGGCAGATGGCTACACCTTC.

This sequence joins TRBV7-2 and TRBJ2-3, with 7 nucleotides matching TRBD2. CDR3 length: 14 residues. Losses at the gene ends were 6 bases for V and 3 bases for J; bases not matched to a gene: 6. The germline V gene encodes CDR1 SGHTA and CDR2 FQGNSA. CDR3 sequence: CASSRVAGTDTQYF. The CDR3 coding sequence is TGTGCCAGCAGTCGGGTAGCGGGTACAGATACGCAGTATTTT.

V usage is TRBV2 and J usage is TRBJ1-4, with D possibly TRBD1 on 6 matching bases. V lost 5 bases, J lost 5 bases, and 12 bases lay in between. Germline-derived CDR1 and CDR2 are SNHLY and FYNNEI. This CDR3 has 14 amino acids. CDR3 sequence: CASSPTGLNEKLFF. CDR3 bases: TGTGCCAGCAGTCCCACAGGGCTAAATGAAAAACTGTTTTTT.